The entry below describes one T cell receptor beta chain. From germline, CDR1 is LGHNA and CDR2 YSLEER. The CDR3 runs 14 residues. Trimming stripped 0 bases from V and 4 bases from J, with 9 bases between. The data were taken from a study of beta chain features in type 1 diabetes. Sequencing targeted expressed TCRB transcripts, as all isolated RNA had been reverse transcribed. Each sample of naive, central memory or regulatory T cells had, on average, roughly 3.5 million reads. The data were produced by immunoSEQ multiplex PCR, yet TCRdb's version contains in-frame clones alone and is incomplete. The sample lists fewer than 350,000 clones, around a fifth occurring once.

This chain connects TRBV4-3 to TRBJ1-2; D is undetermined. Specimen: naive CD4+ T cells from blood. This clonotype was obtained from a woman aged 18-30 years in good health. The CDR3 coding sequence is TGCGCCAGCAGCCAAGAAGCTTTCGGCTATGGCTACACCTTC. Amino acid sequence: CASSQEAFGYGYTF.